Following are 29 T cell receptor beta chains from one sample sequenced in a study of regulatory T cells in long-lasting Graves disease. Specified time point: persistent/refractory GD, antithyroid drugs over 5 years with positive TRAb. PBMC RNA was the source of the TCR library. The TCR beta library used iRepertoire HTBI primers with Arm-PCR amplification of CDR3. MiXCR, applied by TCRdb to the multiplex PCR reads, yields one record per CDR3 protein. The sample yields 400,000 to 500,000 distinct CDR3 sequences, about 22% seen once. The material was peripheral blood mononuclear cells (PBMCs), obtained when the disease was refractory, from a patient treated with antithyroid drugs. All receptors come from a female donor with Graves disease.

This chain links TRBV24-1 with TRBJ1-5; D perhaps matches TRBD1 (6 bases). CDR3 length: 12 residues. Germline V gene sequence: CDR1 KGHDR, CDR2 SFDVKD. Trimming shortened V by 2 bases and J by 9 bases, and 7 bases separated the two germline ends. The CDR3 loop is CATSDSRGPQHF. Written as DNA, the CDR3 is TGTGCCACCAGTGATTCCAGGGGGCCCCAGCATTTT.

This clonotype was counted at least ten times. V is TRBV11-2 and J is TRBJ1-1, with D perhaps TRBD1 (5 bases). Germline loops: CDR1 SGHAT, CDR2 FQNNGV. Deletions cut 4 bases from V and 1 base from J, with 13 bases between. This CDR3 comprises 15 residues. Here the CDR3 DNA reads TGTGCCAGCAGCTCGTGGGACGGGGGGAACACTGAAGCTTTCTTT. Its protein product is CASSSWDGGNTEAFF.

This clonotype was seen a handful of times. The J gene is TRBJ1-6, the V gene TRBV20-1; D is unresolved. CDR1 is DFQATT, CDR2 SNEGSKA, per germline (reference sequence). V shed 5 bases and J shed 1 base, with 9 bases lying between them. This CDR3 contains 14 residues. This CDR3 reads CSAHGGSYNSPLHF. The CDR3 region has the DNA TGCAGTGCTCACGGAGGGTCCTATAATTCACCCCTCCACTTT.

This clonotype was counted between two and nine times. V gene TRBV20-1 combines with J gene TRBJ2-1; D ambiguous. Germline V gene sequence: CDR1 DFQATT, CDR2 SNEGSKA (reference sequence). V shed 0 bases and J shed 3 bases, with 15 bases lying between them. This CDR3 region has 16 residues. The CDR3 bases are TGCAGTGCTAGAGATCATGTCGCGGACGGCTACAATGAGCAGTTCTTC. Its protein product is CSARDHVADGYNEQFF.

This clonotype was recorded at least ten times. CDR3: CASSTVMNTEAFF. The CDR3 nucleotides read TGTGCCAGCAGTACGGTTATGAACACTGAAGCTTTCTTT. This chain connects TRBV12-3 or TRBV12-4 to TRBJ1-1; unclear D gene. This CDR3 comprises 13 residues. V dropped 5 bases and J dropped 0 bases, with 7 bases sitting between them.

The genes are TRBV6-1 and TRBJ2-2, with no clear D. The CDR3 sequence is 14 residues long. Germline loops: CDR1 MNHNS, CDR2 SASEGT. V was cut by 8 bases and J by 1 base, with 11 bases left in between. CDR3 in DNA: TGTGCCAGCGTACAATGGGAGAACACCGGGGAGCTGTTTTTT. The encoded protein is CASVQWENTGELFF.

The chain links TRBV6-1 to TRBJ2-2, with D possibly being TRBD1 (6 bases). CDR3 size: 18 residues. Deletions cut 0 bases from V and 6 bases from J, with 20 bases between. The V gene's germline CDR1 is MNHNS and CDR2 SASEGT. Here the CDR3 DNA reads TGTGCCAGCAGTGAAGCGATCACGACAGGTTCCCCACCCGGGGAGCTGTTTTTT. Protein sequence: CASSEAITTGSPPGELFF.

Many counts were recorded for this clonotype. The V call is TRBV6-5, the J call TRBJ1-6; D might be TRBD1 (5 bases). Per germline, CDR1 MNHEY and CDR2 SVGAGI. The CDR3 extends over 14 amino acids. With 2 bases removed from V and 5 bases from J, the gap between germline ends came to 7 bases. CDR3 sequence reads: CASSYRQNNSPLHF. As DNA, the CDR3 is TGTGCCAGCAGTTACAGACAGAATAATTCACCCCTCCACTTT.

This clonotype was recorded at least ten times. The V and J genes are TRBV30 and TRBJ1-1; D not resolved. CDR1 is GTSNPN, CDR2 SVGIG, per germline (reference sequence). This CDR3 region has 11 residues. V lost 2 bases to trimming and J lost 5 bases, with 6 bases between them. In DNA, the CDR3 is TGTGCCTGGAGTCGAAGAACTGAAGCTTTCTTT. Protein: CAWSRRTEAFF.

This clonotype has a handful of counts. The J gene is TRBJ1-4, the V gene TRBV7-9; 9 bases match TRBD1. Germline assignment: CDR1 SEHNR and CDR2 FQNEAQ (reference sequence). V gave up 5 bases and J gave up 6 bases; unmatched junction bases: 4. The CDR3 is made up of 14 amino acids. CDR3 region: CASSQQGADEKLFF. Written as DNA, the CDR3 is TGTGCCAGCAGCCAACAGGGGGCAGATGAAAAACTGTTTTTT.

There are a few counts of this clonotype. The rearrangement uses TRBV3-1 and TRBJ1-2, with 7 bases identical to TRBD1. V lost 2 bases and J lost 3; bases outside the gene matches: 9. The length of the CDR3 is 16 residues. The germline V gene encodes CDR1 LGHDT and CDR2 YNNKEL (reference sequence). CDR3 region: CASSQMPLQGDYGYTF. The CDR3 DNA sequence: TGTGCCAGCAGCCAAATGCCCCTCCAGGGGGACTATGGCTACACCTTC.

This clonotype was observed a few times. A read error is possible here, since a much larger clone lies one base away. The rearrangement links TRBV28 to TRBJ2-5; D gene ambiguous. This CDR3 has 14 residues. Germline values: CDR1 MDHEN, CDR2 SYDVKM. For the CDR3, the DNA is TGTGCCAGCAGTTTACAGCACAGTAGAGAGACCCAGCACTTC. Amino acid sequence: CASSLQHSRETQHF.

This chain connects TRBV6-5 to TRBJ2-7, with 7 bases identical to TRBD1. The CDR3 totals 13 residues. The ends lost 2 bases at V and 7 bases at J; junction bases unmatched: 5. Germline loops: CDR1 MNHEY, CDR2 SVGAGI. The CDR3 bases are TGTGCCAGCAGTTACGAGACAGGGTGGGAGCAGTACTTC. It specifies CASSYETGWEQYF.

The rearrangement links TRBV24-1 to TRBJ2-7, with D possibly being TRBD2 (5 bases). Trimming stripped 5 bases from V and 4 bases from J, with 8 bases between. The length of the CDR3 is 12 residues. Germline loops: CDR1 KGHDR, CDR2 SFDVKD. The CDR3 reads CATSAGGYEQYF. CDR3 bases: TGTGCCACCAGTGCAGGAGGATACGAGCAGTACTTC.

The chain employs TRBV18 and TRBJ2-5; D is unclear. This CDR3 spans 15 amino acids. Per germline, CDR1 KGHSH and CDR2 LQKENI. Trimming took 0 bases from V and 1 from J, leaving 9 bases between them. The CDR3 DNA follows: TGTGCCAGCTCACCACCGTTTAGCCTCCAAGAGACCCAGTACTTC. This sequence encodes CASSPPFSLQETQYF.

There are many counts of this clonotype. V gene TRBV28 combines with J gene TRBJ1-6; possibly TRBD1 for D (6 bases). The CDR3 loop spans 19 amino acids. V gave up 6 bases and J gave up 8 bases, with 29 bases separating them. The germline gives CDR1 MDHEN, CDR2 SYDVKM. The CDR3 protein is CASRPYPGGFSKKDSPLHF. In DNA, the CDR3 is TGTGCCAGCAGGCCTTATCCTGGGGGCTTTTCAAAGAAGGATTCACCCCTCCACTTT.

The CDR3 loop reads CASSIDPGSATNEKLFF. CDR3 coding DNA: TGTGCCAGTAGTATAGACCCCGGGTCTGCAACTAATGAAAAACTGTTTTTT. V and J are TRBV19 and TRBJ1-4, with D unclear. Germline V gives CDR1 LNHDA, CDR2 SQIVND (reference sequence). This CDR3 contains 17 residues. V was clipped by 0 bases and J by 0 bases, with 11 bases between them.

The chain employs TRBV19 and TRBJ1-1; 8 nucleotides line up with TRBD1. Per the germline V gene, CDR1 is LNHDA and CDR2 is SQIVND (reference sequence). J was trimmed by 7 bases and V by 6 bases; bases with no gene match: 4. The CDR3 spans 12 residues. CDR3 DNA: TGTGCCAGTAGAAGACAGGGGTTTGAAGCTTTCTTT. It translates to CASRRQGFEAFF.

This clonotype was observed many times. The chain's CDR3 is CATSRDLSTGGRETQYF. The CDR3 region has the DNA TGTGCCACCAGCAGAGATTTGAGTACAGGGGGAAGGGAGACCCAGTACTTC. V is TRBV15 and J is TRBJ2-5; 8 bases align to TRBD1. CDR1 is LNHNV, CDR2 YYDKDF, per germline (reference sequence). The CDR3 spans 17 residues. With V trimmed by 0 bases and J by 5 bases, 11 bases remained unmatched.

This clonotype is classed as medium-sized. The chain couples TRBV7-2 to TRBJ1-1; D gene unclear. The V gene lost 2 bases and the J gene lost 2 bases, with 0 bases spanning the gap. The CDR3 consists of 11 residues. The germline gives CDR1 SGHTA, CDR2 FQGNSA. This CDR3 is CASSLNTEAFF. The CDR3 coding sequence is TGTGCCAGCAGCTTAAACACTGAAGCTTTCTTT.

This clonotype has ten or more counts. This chain connects TRBV28 to TRBJ1-5, with 8 bases identical to TRBD1. V lost 3 bases and J lost 7; bases outside the gene matches: 5. This CDR3 has 14 residues. The germline CDR1 and CDR2 sequences are MDHEN and SYDVKM. The CDR3 loop reads CASSFRTGTQPQHF. DNA for the CDR3: TGTGCCAGCAGTTTCAGGACAGGGACCCAGCCCCAGCATTTT.

This clonotype has just a few counts. CDR3 nucleotide sequence: TGTGCCAGCGGGGACAGAGAAAATTCAAAAGCTTTCTTT. Protein product: CASGDRENSKAFF. The V gene is TRBV6-1, the J gene TRBJ1-1; 7 positions match TRBD1. After removal of 8 bases from V and 9 bases from J, the junction contained 12 bases not matched to a gene. Germline CDR1 MNHNS, CDR2 SASEGT. CDR3 size: 13 residues.

A remark on this clonotype: This may be a read error: a much more frequent sequence differs by one nucleotide. The CDR3 reads CASIYTNTEASF. The CDR3 DNA sequence: TGTGCCAGCATTTACACGAACACTGAAGCTTCCTTT. This chain uses TRBV2 with TRBJ1-1; no definite D call. Per the germline V gene, CDR1 is SNHLY and CDR2 is FYNNEI. CDR3 size: 12 residues.

This clonotype was observed many times. CDR3 coding DNA: TGTGCCAGCAGTACGTCCGGGGAACGGGGCTACACCTTC. Protein product: CASSTSGERGYTF. The chain joins TRBV27 to TRBJ1-2; D not resolved. This CDR3 has 13 residues. V gave up 5 bases and J gave up 8 bases, with 15 bases separating them. The germline V gene has CDR1 MNHEY and CDR2 SMNVEV (reference sequence).

This clonotype was found many times. The gene calls are TRBV18 and TRBJ1-4; D is unclear. Germline values: CDR1 KGHSH, CDR2 LQKENI. The CDR3 is 10 residues long. V lost 7 bases to trimming and J lost 6 bases, with 3 bases between them. Written as DNA, the CDR3 is TGTGCCAGCTGGGATGAAAAACTGTTTTTT. Encoded protein: CASWDEKLFF. The full variable domain, rest sourced from reference TRBV18 and TRBJ1-4, is NAGVMQNPRHLVRRRGQEARLRCSPMKGHSHVYWYRQLPEEGLKFMVYLQKENIIDESGMPKERFSAEFPKEGPSILRIQQVVRGDSAAYFCASWDEKLFFGSGTQLSVL.

This clonotype was picked up a small number of times. This chain connects TRBV7-9 to TRBJ1-2, with 7 bases lining up with TRBD1. The germline V gene encodes CDR1 SEHNR and CDR2 FQNEAQ (reference sequence). The CDR3 loop spans 14 amino acids. Trimming took 4 bases from V and 5 from J; bases not matched to a gene: 7. In DNA form, the CDR3 reads TGTGCCAGCAGCTCAGTAGGGACAGCGTATGGCTACACCTTC. Its protein product is CASSSVGTAYGYTF.

The chain employs TRBV20-1 and TRBJ1-4; D not certain. CDR1 DFQATT and CDR2 SNEGSKA come from the germline V gene (reference sequence). This CDR3 is built from 14 residues. V lost 6 bases and J 8 bases, leaving 19 bases between the germline ends. The CDR3 loop reads CSAPLRPFREKLFF. The CDR3 DNA sequence: TGCAGTGCACCACTCCGCCCCTTTCGGGAAAAACTGTTTTTT.

This chain uses TRBV30 with TRBJ2-3; TRBD2 is a possible D gene (6 bases). The germline gives CDR1 GTSNPN, CDR2 SVGIG (reference sequence). The CDR3 extends over 13 amino acids. With 4 bases removed from V and 8 bases from J, the gap between germline ends came to 16 bases. The CDR3 here is CAWIELAIGTQYF. The DNA for the CDR3 is TGTGCCTGGATAGAACTAGCAATTGGTACGCAGTATTTT.

This clonotype was seen more than once but under ten times. The chain has TRBV19 and TRBJ2-7; 13 bases fit TRBD2. The CDR3 spans 17 residues. The germline gives CDR1 LNHDA, CDR2 SQIVND (reference sequence). J lost 4 bases, V lost 6 bases, and 12 bases had no gene match. CDR3 in DNA: TGTGCCAGTAGGACGACTAGCGGGAGGTCCGGGAGGTACGAGCAGTACTTC. Protein sequence: CASRTTSGRSGRYEQYF.